One T cell receptor (beta chain) is described in this entry. Its antigen is still unknown. Naive CD4+ T cells were purified with Tregs depleted by CD25. CDR3 length: 15 residues. The V and J ends lost 2 bases and 3 bases respectively, with 13 bases between them. Points from the study as a whole: Naive CD4+ cells shared 10% to 15% of tumor Treg sequences. Tumor Tregs overlapped most with tumor, then blood, naive CD4+ cells. Tumor memory CD4+ T cell TCR gene usage clustered with blood and lymph node memory CD4+ cells and lymph node naive CD4+ cells.

Amplification of TRBV12-4/TRBJ1-2 clonotypes used adaptor-ligated barcode primers. TCRdb passed the multiplex PCR reads through MiXCR, listing each CDR3 protein once. The top ten hold about 40% of the sample, which has about 1,000 distinct CDR3 sequences, about 6% seen once. The sample consisted of tumor-infiltrating naive CD4+ T cells sorted from the breast tumor. Subset indicated: naive CD4+ T cells, CD4+CD45RA+CD25-. The TCR sequence derives from a female donor with breast cancer. The rearrangement joins TRBV12-3 or TRBV12-4 to TRBJ1-2; D not certain. In nucleotides, the CDR3 is TGTGCCAGCAGTTTAAGTGGTGGGCCGGACTATGGCTACACCTTC. This sequence encodes CASSLSGGPDYGYTF.